The source of this T cell receptor beta chain is a study of cytomegalovirus exposure and HLA in healthy donors. The wider study: Out of 150 million to 200 million T cells, an earlier analysis found over 100 million unique TCR beta sequences in total.

PCR was performed using 60 Vbeta and 13 Jbeta primers. Sequenced by immunoSEQ multiplex PCR; TCRdb stores in-frame clones only, minus some. Here the sample spans about 190,000 clones, 65% to 85% being singletons. Per the germline V gene, CDR1 is MGHRA and CDR2 is YSYEKL. This CDR3 is built from 15 residues. Trimming took 0 bases from V and 4 from J; bases not matched to a gene: 6. Study results and caveats: Data from an earlier analysis indicated that most TCR beta V segments were productive either about 87% or about 30% of the time. Many donors shared some public TCRs, even though most TCR sequences were rare.

A single count supports this clone. Its target is unknown. At the time of sampling, donors were nominally healthy, though unrecorded immune exposures were likely. This TCR was recovered from a woman younger than 30 in good health and CMV-seronegative. The specimen was PBMCs. The V call is TRBV4-1, the J call TRBJ2-7; 7 nucleotides agree with TRBD1. The CDR3 DNA follows: TGCGCCAGCAGCCAAGACCCGGGACAGAATTACGAGCAGTACTTC. Its translation: CASSQDPGQNYEQYF.